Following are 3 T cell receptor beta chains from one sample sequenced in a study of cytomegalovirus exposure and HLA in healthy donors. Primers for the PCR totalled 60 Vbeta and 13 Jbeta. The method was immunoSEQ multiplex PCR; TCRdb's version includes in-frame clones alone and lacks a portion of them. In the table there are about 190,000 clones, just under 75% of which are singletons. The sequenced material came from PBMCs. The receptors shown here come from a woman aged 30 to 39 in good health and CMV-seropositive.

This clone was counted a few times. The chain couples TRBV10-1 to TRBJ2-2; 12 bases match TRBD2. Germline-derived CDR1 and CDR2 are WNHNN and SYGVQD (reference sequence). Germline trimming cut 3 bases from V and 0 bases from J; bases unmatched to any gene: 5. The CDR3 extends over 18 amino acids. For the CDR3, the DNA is TGCGCCAGCAGTGAAGTCGCTAGCGGGAGGGCGAACACCGGGGAGCTGTTTTTT. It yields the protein CASSEVASGRANTGELFF.

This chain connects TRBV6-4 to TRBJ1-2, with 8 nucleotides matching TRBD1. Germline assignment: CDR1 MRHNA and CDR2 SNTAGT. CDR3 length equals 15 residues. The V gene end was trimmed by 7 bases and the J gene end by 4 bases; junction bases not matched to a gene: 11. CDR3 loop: CASTTQQGGVYGYTF. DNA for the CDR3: TGTGCCAGCACCACGCAACAGGGGGGGGTCTATGGCTACACCTTC.

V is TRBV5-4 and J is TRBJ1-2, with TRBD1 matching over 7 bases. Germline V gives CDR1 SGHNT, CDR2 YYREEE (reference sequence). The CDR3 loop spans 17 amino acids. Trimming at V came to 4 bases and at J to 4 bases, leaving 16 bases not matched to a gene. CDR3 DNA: TGTGCCAGCAGCAAAGACAGGGCCTCAATAGGGAGCTATGGCTACACCTTC. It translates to CASSKDRASIGSYGYTF.